This TCR beta chain was sequenced during a study of tumor and adjacent non-tumor tissue in lung cancer. Study in general: Histology: around 13 adenocarcinoma, a couple of squamous cell carcinoma, 1 small cell lung cancer.

Study-level results: Higher tumor TCR diversity was associated with shorter survival. Tumor tissue had significantly higher TCR diversity than normal lung.

Notes on this clonotype: Its antigen remains unidentified.

RNA was extracted from bulk tissue without any cell sorting. The normal lung tissue was taken more than 3 cm from the tumor edge. Donors were chemotherapy-naive, newly diagnosed lung cancer surgical patients in China, August–November 2014. A modified ARM-PCR protocol with three rounds of nested PCR amplified TCRbeta. MiXCR, applied by TCRdb to the multiplex PCR reads, yields one record per CDR3 protein. The repertoire holds 44,000 or so distinct CDR3 sequences, with less than 70% as singletons. Germline loops: CDR1 DFQATT, CDR2 SNEGSKA (reference sequence). This CDR3 comprises 12 residues. The germline V and J ends were trimmed by 3 bases and 2 bases, with 8 bases remaining between them.

The chain links TRBV20-1 to TRBJ2-7; D gene uncertain. Input material: distant non-tumor lung tissue. This sequence originates from a woman aged 40 to 50 with non-small cell lung cancer. The CDR3 DNA follows: TGCAGTGCTAGGAGATGGGCCTACGAGCAGTACTTC. Residues: CSARRWAYEQYF.